Listed below are T cell receptor beta chains from one sample, sequenced in a study of T cell responses to AZD1222 COVID-19 vaccine. Assay used: immunoSEQ multiplex PCR; TCRdb lists only in-frame clones, some missing. This sample carries about 110,000 clones, about 87% of them seen once, and the ten largest clones take 4.4%. The sequencing here drew on peripheral blood, taken 28 days after the second AZD1222 dose. These receptors all stem from an adult who received the AZD1222 COVID-19 vaccine. The CDR3 runs from the conserved cysteine through the conserved F or W. The D gene is left open where the match is weak. Size values are once, few and many counts, or a class for expanded clones, and some rows have none.

TGTGCCAGCAGCCCGCAGGGCGGGGGGGCTAATGAGCAGTTCTTC | CASSPQGGGANEQFF | - | TRBV5-4 | TRBD2 | TRBJ2-1 | 15
TGCGCCAGCAGCTCCCTAAACTCTGGAAACACCATATATTTT | CASSSLNSGNTIYF | - | TRBV10-2 | - | TRBJ1-3 | 14
TGCGCCAGCAGCCGGGACAGCCAGAACACTGAAGCTTTCTTT | CASSRDSQNTEAFF | - | TRBV5-1 | TRBD1 | TRBJ1-1 | 14
TGTGCCAGCAGTTTTAGCCGGGGGGCAGTGGAGACCCAGTACTTC | CASSFSRGAVETQYF | - | TRBV28 | - | TRBJ2-5 | 15
TGTGCCATTTCGGACAGGTGGAGCACCGGGGAGCTGTTTTTT | CAISDRWSTGELFF | many | TRBV6-5 | TRBD1 | TRBJ2-2 | 14
TGTGCCAGCAGCAAAGGTAAAGTTCTGCGGAAGAATGAGCAGTTCTTC | CASSKGKVLRKNEQFF | - | TRBV21-1 | - | TRBJ2-1 | 16
TGTGCCAGCAGCTTAGCTCCGACTAGCGGGGGGGCGGATACGCAGTATTTT | CASSLAPTSGGADTQYF | - | TRBV7-2 | TRBD2 | TRBJ2-3 | 17
TGCAGCGCCCCCCTGACGGAGAACACTGAAGCTTTCTTT | CSAPLTENTEAFF | - | TRBV29-1 | - | TRBJ1-1 | 13
TGCGCCAGCAGCTTGAGGCTAGCGGGGGATCATGAGCAGTTCTTC | CASSLRLAGDHEQFF | - | TRBV5-1 | TRBD2 | TRBJ2-1 | 15
TGTGCCAGCAGCGCCCACATGACAGGGGGAACAGATACGCAGTATTTT | CASSAHMTGGTDTQYF | once | TRBV9 | TRBD1 | TRBJ2-3 | 16
TGTGCCAGCAGTTACCCTCCTTGGAGGATCCCCTACGAGCAGTACTTC | CASSYPPWRIPYEQYF | - | TRBV6-7 | - | TRBJ2-7 | 16
TGTGCCAGCTCACCGGGGACTCGACAGCCCCAGCATTTT | CASSPGTRQPQHF | - | TRBV18 | - | TRBJ1-5 | 13
TGCGCCAGCAGCTTGACGACTTTTCACACAGATACGCAGTATTTT | CASSLTTFHTDTQYF | - | TRBV5-1 | - | TRBJ2-3 | 15
TGTGCCAGTAGTATCTCCCTTAAAGCGGGAGGGCCTTATGAGCAGTTCTTC | CASSISLKAGGPYEQFF | - | TRBV19 | TRBD2 | TRBJ2-1 | 17
TGTGCCAGCAGCGGTTATGATGGCTACACCTTC | CASSGYDGYTF | - | TRBV9 | - | TRBJ1-2 | 11
TGCGCCAGCAGCTTGGATCGTCCGGACACTGAAGCTTTCTTT | CASSLDRPDTEAFF | - | TRBV5-1 | - | TRBJ1-1 | 14
TGTGCCAGCAGCGTGTGGAACAGGGGTTTCTACGAGCAGTACTTC | CASSVWNRGFYEQYF | few | TRBV5-4 | TRBD1 | TRBJ2-7 | 15
TGTGCCAGCAGTTTGGGGACAGGGAACTATGGCTACACCTTC | CASSLGTGNYGYTF | - | TRBV28 | TRBD1 | TRBJ1-2 | 14
TGCGCCAGCAGCCAAGTCCCCCCCAGCACAAATCAGCCCCAGCATTTT | CASSQVPPSTNQPQHF | - | TRBV4-3 | - | TRBJ1-5 | 16
TGTGCCAGCAGCTCCGGGGGGGCCTTTGGCTATGGCTACACCTTC | CASSSGGAFGYGYTF | - | TRBV7-9 | - | TRBJ1-2 | 15
TGTGCCAGCAGCCAGAGGGATAATAGCAATCAGCCCCAGCATTTT | CASSQRDNSNQPQHF | - | TRBV3-1/TRBV3-2 | - | TRBJ1-5 | 15
TGCGCCAGCAGCTCAACTAGGTCCGGGGAGCTGTTTTTT | CASSSTRSGELFF | - | TRBV5-1 | - | TRBJ2-2 | 13
TGCGCCAGCAGCCAAGATCCGGGACAACCAGAGACCCAGTACTTC | CASSQDPGQPETQYF | - | TRBV4-1 | - | TRBJ2-5 | 15
TGTGCCAGCAGCTTAACGTTGGACAGGTCGGGGGAGACCCAGTACTTC | CASSLTLDRSGETQYF | - | TRBV7-3 | TRBD1 | TRBJ2-5 | 16
TGTGCCAGCAGCCAACAGGCGGACAGAGCTAACTATGGCTACACCTTC | CASSQQADRANYGYTF | - | TRBV3-1/TRBV3-2 | - | TRBJ1-2 | 16
TGTGCCAGCAGCCCATATAATTCACCCCTCCACTTT | CASSPYNSPLHF | - | TRBV7-8 | - | TRBJ1-6 | 12
TGTGCCATCAGTGAAAGTTTCGAGCAGTACTTC | CAISESFEQYF | - | TRBV10-3 | - | TRBJ2-7 | 11
TGTGCCAGCAGTTATGGACTAGCTGAAGCTTTCTTT | CASSYGLAEAFF | - | TRBV7-9 | - | TRBJ1-1 | 12
TGTGCCAGCAGTCCAGATCGGGGATCTGGAAACACCATATATTTT | CASSPDRGSGNTIYF | many | TRBV28 | - | TRBJ1-3 | 15
TGTGCCAGCAGCGTAACATCCGGATCTGGAAACACCATATATTTT | CASSVTSGSGNTIYF | - | TRBV9 | - | TRBJ1-3 | 15
TGTGCCAGCAGCACTCCAGACAGGGTACGAGGCACTGAAGCTTTCTTT | CASSTPDRVRGTEAFF | few | TRBV7-3 | TRBD1 | TRBJ1-1 | 16
TGTGCCACAGGACAGGGGAAGACTGAAGCTTTCTTT | CATGQGKTEAFF | - | TRBV2 | TRBD1 | TRBJ1-1 | 12
TGTGCCAGCAGTCAAAATTCGGATACGCAGTATTTT | CASSQNSDTQYF | - | TRBV7-2 | - | TRBJ2-3 | 12
TGCGCCAGCAGCTCACGGACCGGGGGACTAGGAGGCACCGGGGAGCTGTTTTTT | CASSSRTGGLGGTGELFF | - | TRBV5-1 | TRBD2 | TRBJ2-2 | 18
TGTGCCAGCAGTCGACAGGATTCACCCCTCCACTTT | CASSRQDSPLHF | - | TRBV2 | - | TRBJ1-6 | 12
TGTGCCATCAGTGAGTCGGGGAAGAGCTCCTACAATGAGCAGTTCTTC | CAISESGKSSYNEQFF | - | TRBV10-3 | - | TRBJ2-1 | 16
TGTGCCAGCAGTTTGGGACAGGGAGCTTTCTTT | CASSLGQGAFF | once | TRBV28 | TRBD1 | TRBJ1-1 | 11
TGTGCCAGCAGCCAAGGGGCTAGCGCCTACAATGAGCAGTTCTTC | CASSQGASAYNEQFF | - | TRBV7-7 | - | TRBJ2-1 | 15
TGTGCCAGCAGCTTGACTAGCGGTCCCGGGGATGAGCAGTTCTTC | CASSLTSGPGDEQFF | few | TRBV11-2 | TRBD2 | TRBJ2-1 | 15
TGCAGTGCTAGTGCCCCGGGACAGCTCATGGGGGGCTACACCTTC | CSASAPGQLMGGYTF | - | TRBV20-1 | TRBD1 | TRBJ1-2 | 15
TGCGCCAGCAGCCAAGAATCCCACCCGGGGGATACCATATATTTT | CASSQESHPGDTIYF | - | TRBV4-1 | - | TRBJ1-3 | 15
TGTGCCTGGAGTGAGAGGGGATACACTGAAGCTTTCTTT | CAWSERGYTEAFF | - | TRBV30 | - | TRBJ1-1 | 13
TGTGCCACCTCTCCGGGTGGGGAGCGGGGACCCTCTGGGGCCAACGTCCTGACTTTC | CATSPGGERGPSGANVLTF | - | TRBV24-1 | TRBD2 | TRBJ2-6 | 19
TGTGCCAGCAGCCCCCTGGTTGGCAATGAGCAGTTCTTC | CASSPLVGNEQFF | - | TRBV7-9 | - | TRBJ2-1 | 13
TGTGCCAGTAAAGGGACTAGCGCCTTGGAGGAGCAGTTCTTC | CASKGTSALEEQFF | - | TRBV19 | TRBD2 | TRBJ2-1 | 14
TGTGCCAGCTCACTCCACGACAGGGTGAATAATTCACCCCTCCACTTT | CASSLHDRVNNSPLHF | - | TRBV18 | TRBD1 | TRBJ1-6 | 16
TGTGCCAGCAGCTTGGGTGGGGGAAACTCACCCCTCCACTTT | CASSLGGGNSPLHF | - | TRBV5-8 | - | TRBJ1-6 | 14
TGTGCCAGCAGCTTAGTACCGGAGGTTGGGAATCAGCCCCAGCATTTT | CASSLVPEVGNQPQHF | - | TRBV7-9 | - | TRBJ1-5 | 16
TGTGCCAGCAGCCTCCATCCAGGGGACTCCTACAATGAGCAGTTCTTC | CASSLHPGDSYNEQFF | - | TRBV7-3 | - | TRBJ2-1 | 16
TGCAGCGGCCAAGGACAGGGAGGCACTGAAGCTTTCTTT | CSGQGQGGTEAFF | - | TRBV29-1 | TRBD1 | TRBJ1-1 | 13
TGTGCCAGCTCAGCCTCGGCGGGGCATTGGAACACCGGGGAGCTGTTTTTT | CASSASAGHWNTGELFF | - | TRBV18 | - | TRBJ2-2 | 17
TGTGCCAGCAGCTGGACAGGGATGAACACTGAAGCTTTCTTT | CASSWTGMNTEAFF | - | TRBV7-2 | TRBD1 | TRBJ1-1 | 14
TGTGCCTGGAGTGTAGGCGATTCAGAGACCCAGTACTTC | CAWSVGDSETQYF | - | TRBV30 | - | TRBJ2-5 | 13
TGTGCCAGCAGTTTCCCCTCCGGGGTTGGGAGCAATCAGCCCCAGCATTTT | CASSFPSGVGSNQPQHF | - | TRBV28 | - | TRBJ1-5 | 17
TGTGCCAGCAGTAAAGGCCTGACAGCCCTGAACACTGAAGCTTTCTTT | CASSKGLTALNTEAFF | - | TRBV6-1 | - | TRBJ1-1 | 16
TGTGCCAGCAGCAAAGGAGGGATGGATAGCGGACAGCCCTCCTACAATGAGCAGTTCTTC | CASSKGGMDSGQPSYNEQFF | - | TRBV21-1 | - | TRBJ2-1 | 20
TGTGCCAGCTCACCGGGGACAGGGGGCGGTGAAAAACTGTTTTTT | CASSPGTGGGEKLFF | - | TRBV18 | TRBD1 | TRBJ1-4 | 15